These 20 T cell receptor beta chains share one sample of origin, sequenced in a study of CD8 T cells in ankylosing spondylitis. Regarding the study as a whole: Seemingly characteristic of ankylosing spondylitis blood was a TCR beta motif consisting of about 8 highly homologous variants.

Their target antigens are unknown. A single record per CDR3 protein comes from TCRdb applying MiXCR to the 5' RACE reads. The table includes about 450,000 distinct CDR3 sequences, roughly a quarter detected once. The specimen was blood, either unsorted or a sorted T cell fraction (not recorded which). The receptors come from a male donor with ankylosing spondylitis.

J is TRBJ1-1 and V is TRBV6-1, with 7 bases fitting TRBD1. Losses at the gene ends were 5 bases for V and 4 bases for J; bases not matched to a gene: 4. Germline CDR1 and CDR2: MNHNS and SASEGT. The CDR3 has 13 residues. The CDR3 spells CASSRDSSTEAFF. The CDR3 DNA follows: TGTGCCAGCAGTCGGGACAGCTCCACTGAAGCTTTCTTT.

The V gene is TRBV12-3 or TRBV12-4, the J gene TRBJ1-5; 9 bases are shared with TRBD1. J was trimmed by 0 bases and V by 5 bases; bases with no gene match: 5. This CDR3 comprises 16 residues. In nucleotides, the CDR3 is TGTGCCAGCAGTGAGGGGACAGGGATTAGCAATCAGCCCCAGCATTTT. It codes for CASSEGTGISNQPQHF.

This clonotype was detected ten times or more. This chain joins TRBV3-1 and TRBJ2-4; D uncertain. Germline CDR1 and CDR2: LGHDT and YNNKEL (reference sequence). The CDR3 runs to 13 residues. Between the trimmed V and J ends, which lost 1 base and 5 bases, there was a span of 6 bases. CDR3 amino acids: CASSQGGQNIQYF. CDR3 nucleotides: TGTGCCAGCAGCCAAGGAGGACAAAACATTCAGTACTTC.

This clonotype came up a few times. The V call is TRBV5-1, the J call TRBJ1-1; 8 bases agree with TRBD1. Per germline, CDR1 SGHRS and CDR2 YFSETQ. V shed 3 bases and J 1 base; nucleotides not matched to a gene: 8. This CDR3 is 16 amino acids long. CDR3 coding DNA: TGCGCCAGCAGCTCTTCCGCCGGGACAGGGAACACTGAAGCTTTCTTT. Its translation is CASSSSAGTGNTEAFF.

This clonotype was seen a handful of times. V gene TRBV24-1 combines with J gene TRBJ1-2; the D is unclear. Germline CDR1 and CDR2: KGHDR and SFDVKD. This CDR3 spans 13 amino acids. The V gene lost 5 bases and the J gene lost 7 bases, with 13 bases spanning the gap. CDR3 residues: CATSVGLMGGYTF. The DNA for the CDR3 is TGTGCCACCAGTGTTGGGTTAATGGGTGGCTACACCTTC.

The CDR3 DNA follows: TGTGCCAGCAACCTAGCGGGAACCTACAATGAGCAGTTCTTC. Translated, it gives CASNLAGTYNEQFF. The chain joins TRBV7-9 to TRBJ2-1, with TRBD2 matching 9 bases. CDR3 length: 14 residues. J gave up 2 bases and V 7 bases, and 3 bases lay outside the gene matches. Germline V lookup: CDR1 SEHNR, CDR2 FQNEAQ (reference sequence).

This clonotype was seen a few times. The chain recombines TRBV5-1 with TRBJ1-6; no clear D. Trimming shortened V by 4 bases and J by 5 bases, and 19 bases separated the two germline ends. This CDR3 spans 17 amino acids. Germline CDR1 is SGHRS and CDR2 is YFSETQ. CDR3 sequence: CASSAPGGSLDNSPLHF. CDR3 nucleotides: TGCGCCAGCAGCGCCCCCGGTGGTTCGTTGGATAATTCACCCCTCCACTTT.

The V call is TRBV19, the J call TRBJ1-1; D is uncertain. The V end lost 6 bases, the J end lost 1 base, and 9 bases lay between the germline ends. The CDR3 has 13 amino acids. Per germline, CDR1 LNHDA and CDR2 SQIVND (reference sequence). The CDR3 bases are TGTGCCAGTAGCCCTTTTGGGAACACTGAAGCTTTCTTT. It is translated as CASSPFGNTEAFF.

CDR3 sequence reads: CASSSTGLTGLFGYNEQFF. The CDR3, as DNA: TGTGCCAGCAGCTCCACCGGTCTGACAGGGCTATTCGGCTACAATGAGCAGTTCTTC. The chain uses TRBV7-8 and TRBJ2-1; the match to TRBD1 covers 7 bases. V dropped 4 bases and J dropped 3; count of bases not matched to a gene: 18. Germline V gene data show CDR1 as SGHVS and CDR2 as FQNEAQ. The CDR3 covers 19 residues.

The genes are TRBV5-1 and TRBJ2-3; D call uncertain. The CDR3 is 14 residues long. Per the germline V gene, CDR1 is SGHRS and CDR2 is YFSETQ. V lost 2 bases to trimming and J lost 0 bases, with 7 bases between them. CDR3: CASSLRPSTDTQYF. CDR3 DNA sequence: TGCGCCAGCAGCTTAAGACCTAGCACAGATACGCAGTATTTT.

The rearrangement links TRBV5-6 to TRBJ2-7; D gene unclear. The CDR3 spans 13 residues. The germline CDR1 and CDR2 sequences are SGHDT and YYEEEE. Deletions cut 0 bases from V and 3 bases from J, with 7 bases between. DNA of the CDR3: TGTGCCAGCAGCTTGGGATCTGTCTACGAGCAGTACTTC. Translation gives CASSLGSVYEQYF.

This chain joins TRBV5-1 and TRBJ2-5; D not certain. V dropped 2 bases and J dropped 1 base, with 12 bases sitting between them. The CDR3 contains 15 residues. Germline-derived CDR1 and CDR2 are SGHRS and YFSETQ. The CDR3 DNA sequence: TGCGCCAGCAGCTTAGATCATCCGGCCCAAGAGACCCAGTACTTC. Protein sequence: CASSLDHPAQETQYF.

This clonotype came up a few times. The rearrangement joins TRBV11-2 to TRBJ2-5; 8 bases align to TRBD2. Germline V gives CDR1 SGHAT, CDR2 FQNNGV. Unmatched junction bases numbered 6, after V lost 4 bases and J lost 5 bases. The CDR3 contains 14 residues. CDR3 nucleotides: TGTGCCAGCAGCTGGGGACTAGGCTCGGAGACCCAGTACTTC. Translating it yields CASSWGLGSETQYF.

The rearrangement joins TRBV6-1 to TRBJ2-6; D is perhaps TRBD2 (5 bases). Germline values: CDR1 MNHNS, CDR2 SASEGT. The length of the CDR3 is 15 residues. V gave up 5 bases and J gave up 2 bases, with 10 bases separating them. The CDR3 nucleotides are TGTGCCAGCAGTCGAGTGGAGGCTGGGGCCAACGTCCTGACTTTC. Protein sequence: CASSRVEAGANVLTF.

This clonotype was found a few times. One end of the junction does not line up with germline, which may come from a read error. The rearrangement uses TRBV11-1 and TRBJ2-1; the match to TRBD1 covers 7 bases. CDR1 and CDR2 from the germline V gene are SGHAT and FQDESV (reference sequence). The CDR3 contains 17 residues. CDR3 nucleotides: TGTGCCAGCAGCCCCCCCCACAGGGGCAACAACTACGATGAGCAGTTCTTC. It encodes CASSPPHRGNNYDEQFF.

This clonotype has just a few counts. V is TRBV29-1 and J is TRBJ2-2; D is uncertain. Per the germline V gene, CDR1 is SQVTM and CDR2 is ANQGSEA. The V and J ends lost 7 bases and 2 bases respectively, with 8 bases between them. This CDR3 region has 12 residues. CDR3 region: CSGTDNTGELFF. The CDR3 DNA reads as TGCAGCGGGACGGACAACACCGGGGAGCTGTTTTTT.

The gene calls are TRBV30 and TRBJ1-1; no firm D call. The CDR3 spans 14 residues. Trimming left V 4 bases short and J 0 bases short, with 12 bases between. The germline V gene has CDR1 GTSNPN and CDR2 SVGIG (reference sequence). The DNA of the CDR3 is TGTGCCTGGACAGGCCAGAATCTGAACACTGAAGCTTTCTTT. It codes for CAWTGQNLNTEAFF.

This chain joins TRBV6-2 or TRBV6-3 and TRBJ2-5, with D perhaps matching TRBD2 (6 bases). This CDR3 is 17 amino acids long. V was clipped by 4 bases and J by 2 bases, with 20 bases between them. Germline-derived CDR1 and CDR2 are MNHEY and SVGEGT. The DNA for the CDR3 is TGTGCCAGCAGTTCCCTGGCTAGCGAGAATTTTCAAGAGACCCAGTACTTC. This gives the protein CASSSLASENFQETQYF.

This clonotype was counted only a few times. The gene calls are TRBV29-1 and TRBJ2-5, with D unresolved. V was shortened by 8 bases and J by 1 base, with 8 bases between the two germline ends. Germline loops: CDR1 SQVTM, CDR2 ANQGSEA. There are 11 residues in the CDR3. This CDR3 reads CSHGSQETQYF. The CDR3 nucleotides read TGCAGCCATGGGTCCCAAGAGACCCAGTACTTC. Based on the CDR3 plus reference TRBV29-1 and TRBJ2-5, the full variable domain is SAVISQKPSRDICQRGTSLTIQCQVDSQVTMMFWYRQQPGQSLTLIATANQGSEATYESGFVIDKFPISRPNLTFSTLTVSNMSPEDSSIYLCSHGSQETQYFGPGTRLLVL.

This chain joins TRBV20-1 and TRBJ2-5; TRBD2 is a possible D gene (5 bases). Trimming took off 3 bases at V and 1 base at J, with 6 bases between the two ends. Germline loops: CDR1 DFQATT, CDR2 SNEGSKA (reference sequence). The CDR3 is 12 amino acids. The CDR3 is CSASGIQETQYF. The CDR3 DNA sequence: TGCAGTGCTAGCGGGATCCAAGAGACCCAGTACTTC.